Listed below are T cell receptor beta chains from one sample, sequenced in a study of Ad26.COV2.S vaccination and SARS-CoV-2 variants. Clones were read by immunoSEQ multiplex PCR, and TCRdb kept only the in-frame ones, dropping some. The data contain about 350,000 clones, 75% to 90% of them seen just once; the ten biggest clones take up 9.5% to 12%. The source was peripheral blood, collected in a trial of Ad26.COV2.S vaccine versus placebo. The receptors come from a person aged 18-60 years who received the Ad26.COV2.S COVID-19 vaccine or a placebo. Both conserved end residues are part of each CDR3. The order of the fields is clone size, D gene, V gene, J gene, CDR3 DNA, CDR3 protein. The D gene is left open where the match is weak. Size tells how often a clone was seen (once, few, many) or the class of an expanded clone, and some rows leave it out.

clone size: once
D gene: NA
V gene: TRBV4-1
J gene: TRBJ2-1
CDR3 DNA: TGCGCCAGCAGCCAAGGCACAGGTAAAGGGTTTTACAATGAGCAGTTCTTC
CDR3 protein: CASSQGTGKGFYNEQFF

clone size: NA
D gene: TRBD2
V gene: TRBV11-2
J gene: TRBJ2-7
CDR3 DNA: TGTGCCAGCAGCTTAGTGGGACTAGCGGACTACGAGCAGTACTTC
CDR3 protein: CASSLVGLADYEQYF

clone size: few
D gene: TRBD2
V gene: TRBV4-2
J gene: TRBJ2-2
CDR3 DNA: TGTGCCAGCAGCCAAACATCCCTAGCGGGGTCGAACACCGGGGAGCTGTTTTTT
CDR3 protein: CASSQTSLAGSNTGELFF

clone size: NA
D gene: NA
V gene: TRBV6-5
J gene: TRBJ2-1
CDR3 DNA: TGTGCCACCCGAACGGGCAGGCCTTACAATGAGCAGTTCTTC
CDR3 protein: CATRTGRPYNEQFF

clone size: few
D gene: NA
V gene: TRBV4-3
J gene: TRBJ1-2
CDR3 DNA: TGCGCCAGCAGCCAAGACCCTAGCTATGGCTACACCTTC
CDR3 protein: CASSQDPSYGYTF

clone size: NA
D gene: TRBD2
V gene: TRBV18
J gene: TRBJ2-3
CDR3 DNA: TGTGCCAGCTCACCGGGAGGGGTAATAACAGATACGCAGTATTTT
CDR3 protein: CASSPGGVITDTQYF

clone size: NA
D gene: NA
V gene: TRBV19
J gene: TRBJ1-5
CDR3 DNA: TGTGCCACCCCTTATGCGGGTGGTTATGAGAATCAGCCCCAGCATTTT
CDR3 protein: CATPYAGGYENQPQHF

clone size: NA
D gene: NA
V gene: TRBV6-5
J gene: TRBJ1-5
CDR3 DNA: TGTGCCAGCTCCCCCGGGCCTGGGAATCAGCCCCAGCATTTT
CDR3 protein: CASSPGPGNQPQHF

clone size: few
D gene: TRBD2
V gene: TRBV10-1
J gene: TRBJ2-7
CDR3 DNA: TGCGCCAGCAGCCCCGGGACCGGGGGGAATCCCTACGAGCAGTACTTC
CDR3 protein: CASSPGTGGNPYEQYF

clone size: NA
D gene: TRBD2
V gene: TRBV6-4
J gene: TRBJ2-1
CDR3 DNA: TGTGCCAGCAGTGACTCTAGCGGGGGGGGGAATGAGCAGTTCTTC
CDR3 protein: CASSDSSGGGNEQFF

clone size: NA
D gene: NA
V gene: TRBV5-1
J gene: TRBJ1-1
CDR3 DNA: TGCGCCAGCAGCTTGGGTTCAGGGAAGGGCACTGAAGCTTTCTTT
CDR3 protein: CASSLGSGKGTEAFF

clone size: once
D gene: NA
V gene: TRBV4-3
J gene: TRBJ2-7
CDR3 DNA: TGCGCCAGCAGCCAAGGAGGCTATCCGTTCTACGAGCAGTACTTC
CDR3 protein: CASSQGGYPFYEQYF

clone size: NA
D gene: NA
V gene: TRBV4-3
J gene: TRBJ1-1
CDR3 DNA: TGCGCCAGCAGCCAAGATTTTCCCTTCAATCCATCCGTAGACACTGAAGCTTTCTTT
CDR3 protein: CASSQDFPFNPSVDTEAFF

clone size: NA
D gene: NA
V gene: TRBV15
J gene: TRBJ2-7
CDR3 DNA: TGTGCCACCAGCAGAGATCGGGGCACCTACGAGCAGTACTTC
CDR3 protein: CATSRDRGTYEQYF

clone size: NA
D gene: NA
V gene: TRBV12-3/TRBV12-4
J gene: TRBJ1-4
CDR3 DNA: TGTGCCAGCAGTTTGGCCGGACAGACCGGACTGTTTTTT
CDR3 protein: CASSLAGQTGLFF

clone size: NA
D gene: NA
V gene: TRBV7-9
J gene: TRBJ1-4
CDR3 DNA: TGTGCCAGCAGCAATGCCCCGGATGAAAAACTGTTTTTT
CDR3 protein: CASSNAPDEKLFF

clone size: once
D gene: TRBD2
V gene: TRBV2
J gene: TRBJ2-1
CDR3 DNA: TGTGCCAGCAGATCGGGGAGCGGGAGCTACAATGAGCAGTTCTTC
CDR3 protein: CASRSGSGSYNEQFF

clone size: NA
D gene: NA
V gene: TRBV5-8
J gene: TRBJ2-7
CDR3 DNA: TGTGCCAGCAGGAACCCAGGGGCGAGCTACGAGCAGTACTTC
CDR3 protein: CASRNPGASYEQYF

clone size: NA
D gene: NA
V gene: TRBV4-3
J gene: TRBJ1-1
CDR3 DNA: TGCGCCAGCAGCCAAGGGATACCCAACACTGAAGCTTTCTTT
CDR3 protein: CASSQGIPNTEAFF

clone size: NA
D gene: NA
V gene: TRBV27
J gene: TRBJ2-7
CDR3 DNA: TGTGCCAGCAGTTCCGGGGGTCTCTACGAGCAGTACTTC
CDR3 protein: CASSSGGLYEQYF

clone size: NA
D gene: NA
V gene: TRBV11-2
J gene: TRBJ1-6
CDR3 DNA: TGTGCCAGCAGCCCAGGGTTTCGGGACGCCCTCCACTTT
CDR3 protein: CASSPGFRDALHF

clone size: NA
D gene: NA
V gene: TRBV4-1
J gene: TRBJ2-3
CDR3 DNA: TGCGCCAGCAGCCAAGACGCAGCTTTCACAGATACGCAGTATTTT
CDR3 protein: CASSQDAAFTDTQYF

clone size: NA
D gene: NA
V gene: TRBV27
J gene: TRBJ2-1
CDR3 DNA: TGTGCCAGCAGTTTACCGGGACGAGGGAATGAGCAGTTCTTC
CDR3 protein: CASSLPGRGNEQFF

clone size: few
D gene: NA
V gene: TRBV19
J gene: TRBJ2-7
CDR3 DNA: TGTGCCAGTAGTATAGGGCCGGGACACTCTTACGAGCAGTACTTC
CDR3 protein: CASSIGPGHSYEQYF

clone size: NA
D gene: TRBD2
V gene: TRBV9
J gene: TRBJ2-3
CDR3 DNA: TGTGCCAGCAGGAAGGAGGGCGGGGGGAGTTTAGATACGCAGTATTTT
CDR3 protein: CASRKEGGGSLDTQYF

clone size: NA
D gene: TRBD1
V gene: TRBV10-3
J gene: TRBJ2-2
CDR3 DNA: TGTGCCATCAGTGAGTCAAAGTTTGGACAGGCGAACACCGGGGAGCTGTTTTTT
CDR3 protein: CAISESKFGQANTGELFF

clone size: NA
D gene: TRBD2
V gene: TRBV6-2/TRBV6-3
J gene: TRBJ2-3
CDR3 DNA: TGTGCCAGCAGTTACCACCGTAGCGGGGAAGACACAGATACGCAGTATTTT
CDR3 protein: CASSYHRSGEDTDTQYF

clone size: NA
D gene: TRBD1
V gene: TRBV14
J gene: TRBJ2-7
CDR3 DNA: TGTGCCAGCAGCCAACAAGGGGCAGGGGGCTACGAGCAGTACTTC
CDR3 protein: CASSQQGAGGYEQYF

clone size: once
D gene: NA
V gene: TRBV6-5
J gene: TRBJ1-2
CDR3 DNA: TGTGCCAGCAGTTACAACGAAGCAGTAGGTCATGGCTACACCTTC
CDR3 protein: CASSYNEAVGHGYTF

clone size: NA
D gene: TRBD1
V gene: TRBV4-3
J gene: TRBJ1-2
CDR3 DNA: TGCGCCAGCAGCCCCCGACAGGGAAGTAACTATGGCTACACCTTC
CDR3 protein: CASSPRQGSNYGYTF

clone size: NA
D gene: NA
V gene: TRBV20-1
J gene: TRBJ1-2
CDR3 DNA: TGCAGTGCCCCCCCTGGCTACACCTTC
CDR3 protein: CSAPPGYTF

clone size: once
D gene: TRBD2
V gene: TRBV19
J gene: TRBJ2-5
CDR3 DNA: TGTGCCAGTAGTATAGATGGGCGGGGGATAGTAGAGACCCAGTACTTC
CDR3 protein: CASSIDGRGIVETQYF

clone size: few
D gene: NA
V gene: TRBV5-5
J gene: TRBJ2-2
CDR3 DNA: TGTGCCAGCAGCTTGGGGGGCGCGAACGGGGAGCTGTTTTTT
CDR3 protein: CASSLGGANGELFF

clone size: NA
D gene: TRBD1
V gene: TRBV4-2
J gene: TRBJ1-5
CDR3 DNA: TGTGCCAGCAGCCAAGATATGGCGAGGGGGCGAAGCAATCAGCCCCAGCATTTT
CDR3 protein: CASSQDMARGRSNQPQHF

clone size: NA
D gene: NA
V gene: TRBV30
J gene: TRBJ2-5
CDR3 DNA: TGTGCCTGGAGACGGGAGACCCAGTACTTC
CDR3 protein: CAWRRETQYF

clone size: NA
D gene: NA
V gene: TRBV11-2
J gene: TRBJ2-3
CDR3 DNA: TGTGCCAGCAGCTTAGCTAGCGGCACAGATACGCAGTATTTT
CDR3 protein: CASSLASGTDTQYF

clone size: NA
D gene: NA
V gene: TRBV3-1/TRBV3-2
J gene: TRBJ1-2
CDR3 DNA: TGTGCCAGCAGCCAAGGCGCGAGGGGATCTGGCTACACCTTC
CDR3 protein: CASSQGARGSGYTF

clone size: NA
D gene: TRBD1
V gene: TRBV3-1/TRBV3-2
J gene: TRBJ2-7
CDR3 DNA: TGTGCCAGCAGCCTTTTCCGACAGGGGGCGACCTCCTACGAGCAGTACTTC
CDR3 protein: CASSLFRQGATSYEQYF

clone size: NA
D gene: TRBD1
V gene: TRBV18
J gene: TRBJ2-7
CDR3 DNA: TGTGCCAGCTCAACCGGGACAGGACCCTACGAGCAGTACTTC
CDR3 protein: CASSTGTGPYEQYF

clone size: NA
D gene: NA
V gene: TRBV7-9
J gene: TRBJ2-7
CDR3 DNA: TGTGCCAGCAGCCCAGGATTCAACGAGCAGTACTTC
CDR3 protein: CASSPGFNEQYF

clone size: NA
D gene: TRBD2
V gene: TRBV27
J gene: TRBJ2-1
CDR3 DNA: TGTGCCAGCAGTTTACTAGCGGGAACTTTGAATGAGCAGTTCTTC
CDR3 protein: CASSLLAGTLNEQFF

clone size: NA
D gene: TRBD1
V gene: TRBV2
J gene: TRBJ1-2
CDR3 DNA: TGTGCCAGCAGTGCGGTAGCGGGACAGAGATACACCTTC
CDR3 protein: CASSAVAGQRYTF

clone size: NA
D gene: TRBD2
V gene: TRBV11-2
J gene: TRBJ2-3
CDR3 DNA: TGTGCCAGCAGCCTCGAGGGATCGGGAGGGCCTTGGGGTACGCAGTATTTT
CDR3 protein: CASSLEGSGGPWGTQYF

clone size: NA
D gene: NA
V gene: TRBV6-6
J gene: TRBJ2-7
CDR3 DNA: TGTGCCAGCAGTCCCTCATACGAGCAGTACTTC
CDR3 protein: CASSPSYEQYF

clone size: NA
D gene: NA
V gene: TRBV3-1/TRBV3-2
J gene: TRBJ1-6
CDR3 DNA: TGTGCCAGCAGCCGAGCGGACGGTGATAATTCACCCCTCCACTTT
CDR3 protein: CASSRADGDNSPLHF

clone size: NA
D gene: NA
V gene: TRBV5-1
J gene: TRBJ2-2
CDR3 DNA: TGCGCCAGCAGCCAGTACGACACCGGGGAGCTGTTTTTT
CDR3 protein: CASSQYDTGELFF

clone size: NA
D gene: NA
V gene: TRBV12-3/TRBV12-4
J gene: TRBJ2-5
CDR3 DNA: TGTGCCAGCAGTTTTCTGGGGCAAGAGACCCAGTACTTC
CDR3 protein: CASSFLGQETQYF

clone size: NA
D gene: NA
V gene: TRBV7-7
J gene: TRBJ2-5
CDR3 DNA: TGTGCCAGCAGCTTATACGGGGCGCAAGAGACCCAGTACTTC
CDR3 protein: CASSLYGAQETQYF

clone size: NA
D gene: NA
V gene: TRBV5-1
J gene: TRBJ2-5
CDR3 DNA: TGCGCCAGCAGCGCCGTTGAAGTTCGGTTGGAGACCCAGTACTTC
CDR3 protein: CASSAVEVRLETQYF

clone size: NA
D gene: TRBD1
V gene: TRBV5-4
J gene: TRBJ2-1
CDR3 DNA: TGTGCCAGCAGCTTAGGGGGCGCGGGCGCCTACAATGAGCAGTTCTTC
CDR3 protein: CASSLGGAGAYNEQFF